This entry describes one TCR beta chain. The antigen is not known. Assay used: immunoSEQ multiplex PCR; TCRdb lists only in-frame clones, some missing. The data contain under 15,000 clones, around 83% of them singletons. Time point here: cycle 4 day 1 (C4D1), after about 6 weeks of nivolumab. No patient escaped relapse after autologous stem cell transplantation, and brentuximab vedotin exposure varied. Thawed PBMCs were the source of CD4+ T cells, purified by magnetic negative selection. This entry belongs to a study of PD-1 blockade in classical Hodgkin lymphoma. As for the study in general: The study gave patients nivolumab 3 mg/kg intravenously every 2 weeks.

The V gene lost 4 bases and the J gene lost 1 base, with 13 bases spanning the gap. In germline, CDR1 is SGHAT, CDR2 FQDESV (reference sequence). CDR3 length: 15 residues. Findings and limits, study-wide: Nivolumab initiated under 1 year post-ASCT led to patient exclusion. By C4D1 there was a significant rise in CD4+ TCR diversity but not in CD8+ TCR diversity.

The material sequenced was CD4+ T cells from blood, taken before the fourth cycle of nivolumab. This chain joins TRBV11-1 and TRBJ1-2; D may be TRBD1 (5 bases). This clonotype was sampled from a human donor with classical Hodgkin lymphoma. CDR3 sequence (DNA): TGTGCCAGCAGCTCGCGGACAAGTCTTAACTATGGCTACACCTTC. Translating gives CASSSRTSLNYGYTF.